This T cell receptor (beta chain) was captured by sequencing in a study of T cells after yellow fever vaccination. Across the whole study: Preparation of the low-cell-number fractions used SMART-Seq v4 Ultra Low Input.

Study conclusions and caveats: The bulk population could contribute abundant contaminating clonotypes to FACS-sorted repertoires.

Concerning this clonotype: The antigen is not known.

TCRdb re-analysed the 5' RACE reads in MiXCR, keeping a single row per CDR3 protein. This sample yields approximately 250,000 distinct CDR3 sequences, of which over 3% are seen a single time; around a fifth belongs to the top ten. In germline, CDR1 is SGHDT, CDR2 YYEEEE. CDR3 length equals 14 residues. V was pared by 4 bases and J by 0 bases, with 8 bases between. The chain is built from TRBV5-6 and TRBJ2-1; D might be TRBD1 or TRBD2, each matching 5 bases. The TCR comes from a man between 18 and 29 years old who received the YFV17D yellow fever vaccine. The source material was PBMCs, sampled 15 days after the yellow fever booster vaccination. CDR3 nucleotide sequence: TGTGCCAGCAGCCTCGGGACCTCCTACAATGAGCAGTTCTTC. As protein: CASSLGTSYNEQFF. The full variable domain, rest sourced from reference TRBV5-6 and TRBJ2-1, is DAGVTQSPTHLIKTRGQQVTLRCSPKSGHDTVSWYQQALGQGPQFIFQYYEEEERQRGNFPDRFSGHQFPNYSSELNVNALLLGDSALYLCASSLGTSYNEQFFGPGTRLTVL.